This T cell receptor beta chain derives from a study of PD-1 blockade in classical Hodgkin lymphoma (dated by TCRdb to about 2020). Looking at the study overall: Nivolumab dosing was 3 mg/kg intravenously every 2 weeks, continuing until either disease progression or unacceptable toxicity. To define a peripheral blood immune signature of response to PD-1 blockade in classical Hodgkin lymphoma, the study combined TCR beta sequencing with CyTOF. Study-level results and caveats: Diversity was lower in patients who began nivolumab less than 1 year after ASCT, so these patients were left out of later analyses to avoid confounding by immune reconstitution. Among trial patients, those achieving complete response had baseline diversity similar to that of newly diagnosed patients, while diversity was significantly lower in partial responders and progressors. The study was restricted to a single clinical trial cohort, and the causes of repertoire differences, possibly disease activity or prior therapy, were left undefined. By C4D1, a significant rise was seen in CD4+ TCR diversity but not in CD8+ TCR diversity (p=0.0027 vs p=0.16), and the rise was most apparent among complete responders (p=0.02). Baseline TCR diversity was reported to be lower in newly diagnosed patients than in healthy donors and to be lower still in relapsed/refractory patients.

A remark on this clone: Its antigen target is currently unknown. Base quality data are lacking; no much larger clone is found one base away.

Genomic DNA was extracted with the Qiagen DNeasy kit from unsorted PBMCs and from negatively selected CD4+ and CD8+ fractions. Amplification of TCR beta CDR3 regions was done by immunoSEQ multiplex PCR with primers that anneal to V and J segments. A synthetic immune receptor repertoire was used to minimize amplification bias, and any remaining bias was removed computationally after sequencing. The authors processed their data as follows. Repertoire diversity was quantified as the Shannon entropy index using custom Python scripts. Unsorted, CD4+ and CD8+ repertoires were analyzed separately, except for combined analyses in which CD4+ and CD8+ sequences were merged in silico. A clone was considered expanded if an increase in frequency of at least 2-fold after treatment relative to C1D1 was found, and a pseudocount of 0.5 was applied to clones undetected at baseline. Singleton clones were defined as clones with 0 or 1 copy at C1D1, and non-singleton clones were defined as clones with 2 or more copies. Clones expanded in unsorted samples were labelled as CD4+, CD8+ or unknown by matching protein sequences in sorted samples from the same patient. Diversity changes from C1D1 to C4D1 were tested in paired samples using Wilcoxon tests. This is the immuneACCESS table as TCRdb keeps it, with only in-frame sequences that have V and J called. A part of the clones is gone; compared with another copy, unresolved V genes explain less than half, and the rest is unexplained. The DNA gave D and trimming, while V, J and clone size come from that table. Recorded for this sample are around 17,000 clones; around 81% of them occurred a single time. 1% of the sample is in the top ten clones.

A distance of 8 bases separates the germline ends of V and J, which lose 2 bases and 0 bases respectively. CDR1 and CDR2 (LNHDA, SQIVND) derive from the germline V gene (reference sequence). The CDR3 contains 15 residues, cysteine and phenylalanine counted. Only the CDR3 region is kept as DNA, spanning 45 bases read in frame from base 1. This specimen's time point label, per the study, means: cycle 1 day 1 (C1D1), immediately before nivolumab initiation. Every trial patient had relapsed following autologous stem cell transplantation, and prior brentuximab vedotin exposure was what differed among cohorts A, B and C. A Miltenyi CD4+ T cell isolation kit was used for magnetic negative selection to purify CD4+ T cells from thawed PBMCs. The trial cohort comprised roughly 50 patients with relapsed/refractory classical Hodgkin lymphoma whose best overall responses were complete response, partial response or progressive disease. In the multi-cohort phase II CheckMate 205 trial, trial patients received single-agent nivolumab. An independent review committee assessed best overall response using the 2007 International Working Group response criteria. PBMCs from the trial were collected at three points: immediately before nivolumab initiation (C1D1), and during therapy at cycle 2 day 1 and cycle 4 day 1. Peripheral blood was collected in 8 mL Vacutainer Cell Preparation Tubes, from which PBMCs were isolated by centrifugation and then cryopreserved. Purified CD4+ and CD8+ fractions were prepared only for cases in which an additional PBMC sample was available. Magnetically labelled cells were removed on LS columns in a quadroMACS separator, and the flow-through was collected as the purified fraction.

This receptor was taken from a human donor with classical Hodgkin lymphoma. The chain links TRBV19 with TRBJ2-1; the D gene identity is not certain. Sequenced material: CD4+ T cells from blood, taken at baseline. This receptor carries the CDR3 CASSIFDSSYNEQFF. The DNA reads as follows: TGTGCCAGTAGTATATTCGACTCCTCCTACAATGAGCAGTTCTTC.